The 13 T cell receptor beta chains given below trace back to one sample, sequenced in a study of breast tumors, draining lymph nodes, adjacent tissues. TCRdb re-derived calls from the multiplex PCR reads in MiXCR, one entry per CDR3 protein. The data contain over 15,000 distinct CDR3 sequences, around 50% of them singletons. Specimen: tumor-adjacent breast tissue. The receptor set was obtained from a female donor with breast cancer. Some clones in this sample may be carry-over from other donors' samples.

The chain uses TRBV7-3 and TRBJ2-1; 8 bases line up with TRBD2. This CDR3 region has 15 residues. The ends lost 6 bases at V and 9 bases at J; junction bases unmatched: 13. Germline V CDR1 and CDR2: SGHTA, FQGTGA. The CDR3 region has the DNA TGTGCCAGCAGTCGTCAACCAGCGGGAGAGACTGAGCAGTTCTTC. Its translation: CASSRQPAGETEQFF.

About this clonotype itself: The germline gene is not matched at one end of the junction; a read error may be the cause. J is TRBJ2-5 and V is TRBV5-6; TRBD2 matches 9 bases. Per the germline V gene, CDR1 is SGHDT and CDR2 is YYEEEE. This CDR3 spans 14 amino acids. CDR3: CASSSVSGGETQYF. CDR3 nucleotide sequence: TGCGCCAGCAGCTCGGTTAGCGGGGGCGAGACCCAGTACTTC. The full variable domain, in which reference TRBV5-6 and TRBJ2-5 provide the parts outside the CDR3, is DAGVTQSPTHLIKTRGQQVTLRCSPKSGHDTVSWYQQALGQGPQFIFQYYEEEERQRGNFPDRFSGHQFPNYSSELNVNALLLGDSALYLCASSSVSGGETQYFGPGTRLLVL.

The chain combines TRBV29-1 with TRBJ2-3; unclear D gene. The CDR3 sequence is 13 residues long. Germline loops: CDR1 SQVTM, CDR2 ANQGSEA. The V end lost 4 bases, the J end lost 0 bases, and 8 bases lay between the germline ends. The chain's CDR3 is CSVGVGSTDTQYF. The CDR3 nucleotides are TGCAGCGTTGGAGTCGGGAGCACAGATACGCAGTATTTT.

The genes are TRBV27 and TRBJ1-6; 10 nucleotides match TRBD1. CDR3 length equals 15 residues. In germline, CDR1 is MNHEY, CDR2 SMNVEV (reference sequence). V gave up 6 bases and J gave up 7 bases; unmatched junction bases: 6. The CDR3 sequence is CASSFRDRGNSPLHF. The CDR3 DNA sequence: TGTGCCAGCAGCTTCCGGGACAGGGGAAATTCACCCCTCCACTTT.

Details on this clonotype: At one boundary the junction diverges from the germline segment, which might be a read error. The V gene is TRBV28, the J gene TRBJ2-7; D gene uncertain. This CDR3 is built from 13 residues. In germline, CDR1 is MDHEN, CDR2 SYDVKM. Here the CDR3 reads CASRPDETYEQCF. CDR3 nucleotides: TGTGCTAGCAGACCAGACGAGACCTACGAGCAGTGCTTC. The complete variable domain, with remaining parts taken from reference TRBV28 and TRBJ2-7, reads DVKVTQSSRYLVKRTGEKVFLECVQDMDHENMFWYRQDPGLGLRLIYFSYDVKMKEKGDIPEGYSVSREKKERFSLILESASTNQTSMYLCASRPDETYEQCFGPGTRLTVT.

This clonotype was recorded many times. At one end the junction does not follow the germline gene, possibly because of a read error. The rearrangement joins TRBV19 to TRBJ2-4, with D maybe TRBD2 (6 bases). CDR3 length equals 17 residues. Germline V gives CDR1 LNHDA, CDR2 SQIVND (reference sequence). The CDR3: CASSIDRRAVAKNIQSF. The CDR3, as DNA: TGTGCCAGTAGTATAGACCGGAGGGCCGTAGCCAAAAACATTCAGTCCTTC.

This clonotype was counted at least ten times. The chain employs TRBV20-1 and TRBJ1-1, with D possibly TRBD1 on 5 matching bases. This CDR3 is 16 amino acids long. Germline CDR1 reads DFQATT; CDR2 reads SNEGSKA (reference sequence). V gave up 5 bases and J gave up 1 base, with 20 bases separating them. The CDR3: CSAVRDPFSGNTEAFF. As DNA, the CDR3 is TGCAGTGCTGTCCGGGACCCATTTTCGGGGAACACTGAAGCTTTCTTT.

By share, this clonotype ranks as medium-sized. V and J are TRBV7-9 and TRBJ1-2; D ambiguous. Germline values: CDR1 SEHNR, CDR2 FQNEAQ (reference sequence). The CDR3 contains 14 residues. The germline V and J ends were trimmed by 4 bases and 4 bases, with 13 bases remaining between them. The DNA for the CDR3 is TGTGCCAGCAGCTACTCCGGGGAGGGCTATGGCTACACCTTC. It yields the protein CASSYSGEGYGYTF.

The J gene is TRBJ2-1, the V gene TRBV20-1, with 9 positions matching TRBD1. This CDR3 is built from 13 residues. V was clipped by 4 bases and J by 9 bases; unmatched bases: 7. Germline values: CDR1 DFQATT, CDR2 SNEGSKA (reference sequence). CDR3 loop: CSATRTGVIEQFF. In DNA, the CDR3 is TGCAGTGCTACCAGGACAGGGGTAATTGAGCAGTTCTTC.

The V gene is TRBV29-1, the J gene TRBJ2-5, with 10 bases that match TRBD1. Losses at the gene ends were 4 bases for V and 4 bases for J; bases not matched to a gene: 6. Germline V gene lookup returns CDR1 SQVTM and CDR2 ANQGSEA. The CDR3 has 14 residues. The CDR3 nucleotides read TGCAGCGTTGGAGGGACAGGGGTGACAGAGACCCAGTACTTC. This sequence encodes CSVGGTGVTETQYF.

This clonotype came up many times. A much larger clone sits a single nucleotide away, making a read error possible. The CDR3 region has the DNA TGTGCCAGCAGTTTCGGCGGACTACCATCCGAGCAGTACTTC. Its protein is CASSFGGLPSEQYF. This rearrangement joins TRBV12-3 or TRBV12-4 to TRBJ2-7; possibly TRBD2 for D (6 bases). This CDR3 contains 14 residues. V gave up 3 bases and J gave up 6 bases, with 15 bases separating them.

The chain is built from TRBV7-6 and TRBJ1-1; D is unresolved. Trimming removed 1 base at V and 5 bases at J, with 11 bases between. Germline V gene sequence: CDR1 SGHVS, CDR2 FNYEAQ. The CDR3 totals 14 residues. CDR3 DNA sequence: TGTGCCAGCAGCTTAGACGTGTTGGGGACTGAAGCTTTCTTT. This encodes CASSLDVLGTEAFF.

The rearrangement uses TRBV7-9 and TRBJ1-2; a weak D match, TRBD1 (6 bases). Germline assignment: CDR1 SEHNR and CDR2 FQNEAQ (reference sequence). The V and J ends lost 4 bases and 2 bases respectively, with 14 bases between them. This CDR3 is 15 amino acids long. In DNA, the CDR3 is TGTGCCAGCAGCTCCGCGGAGGGGGAAAACTATGGCTACACCTTC. This gives the protein CASSSAEGENYGYTF.